This T cell receptor (beta chain) originates from a study of cytomegalovirus exposure and HLA in healthy donors. PCR used 60 Vbeta primers and 13 Jbeta primers. Using immunoSEQ multiplex PCR, the repertoire was profiled, and TCRdb retains in-frame clones only, with some absent. The data hold roughly 120,000 clones, with about four fifths observed a single time. Trimming removed 2 bases from V and 3 bases from J; junction bases left unmatched: 6. The CDR3 is 15 amino acids. Per the germline V gene, CDR1 is KGHSH and CDR2 is LQKENI. This rearrangement joins TRBV18 to TRBJ2-7, with TRBD2 matching 8 bases. The sequence came from a woman younger than 30 in good health and CMV-seronegative. The sample consisted of PBMCs. CDR3 region: CASSPSRGGFYEQYF. For the CDR3, the DNA is TGTGCCAGCTCACCAAGCCGGGGGGGATTCTACGAGCAGTACTTC.